These 18 T cell receptor beta chains share one sample of origin, sequenced in a study of blood T cells in healthy people across ages. Alongside a J-beta primer mix, a sample-barcoded 5' primer served in a second PCR lasting roughly 6 to 11 cycles. TCRdb reprocessed the 5' RACE reads via MiXCR and lists one record per CDR3 protein. The data show fewer than 950,000 distinct CDR3 sequences, with roughly 35% seen just once and 10% to 15% held by the top ten. Sequencing input: blood. These receptors all come from a man aged 18 to 35 in good health.

This clonotype has just a few counts. The chain is built from TRBV6-2 or TRBV6-3 and TRBJ1-5; D remains unclear. The CDR3 length is 15 residues. Trimming took 9 bases from V and 2 from J, leaving 17 bases between them. Germline assignment: CDR1 MNHEY and CDR2 SVGEGT. For the CDR3, the DNA is TGTGCCAGTCACCCTTTGGCCGGGGGCAATCAGCCCCAGCATTTT. As protein: CASHPLAGGNQPQHF.

The chain has TRBV28 and TRBJ2-7; 8 bases are a match to TRBD1. Per germline, CDR1 MDHEN and CDR2 SYDVKM. The length of the CDR3 is 15 residues. After removal of 5 bases from V and 0 bases from J, the junction contained 6 bases not matched to a gene. CDR3 in DNA: TGTGCCAGCAGTACCAGGGGGCCGCACTCCTACGAGCAGTACTTC. This codes for CASSTRGPHSYEQYF.

Only a few counts were recorded for this clonotype. This sequence joins TRBV5-1 and TRBJ1-2, with a tentative D call TRBD1 (5 bases). V was shortened by 0 bases and J by 1 base, with 10 bases between the two germline ends. The CDR3 is 15 amino acids. From germline, CDR1 is SGHRS and CDR2 YFSETQ. The CDR3 spells CASSLGGPINYGYTF. The CDR3 DNA reads TGCGCCAGCAGCTTGGGGGGCCCTATTAACTATGGCTACACCTTC.

CDR3 amino acids: CSARESQYF. As DNA, the CDR3 is TGCAGTGCTAGGGAGTCACAGTACTTC. The chain recombines TRBV20-1 with TRBJ2-5; D is unresolved. V lost 3 bases to trimming and J lost 11 bases, with 7 bases between them. CDR1 and CDR2 (germline): DFQATT, SNEGSKA (reference sequence). The CDR3 has 9 residues.

The J gene is TRBJ2-5, the V gene TRBV18; 11 nucleotides line up with TRBD1. This CDR3 comprises 17 residues. V lost 1 base, J lost 11 bases, and 15 bases stayed unmatched. Germline V CDR1 and CDR2: KGHSH, LQKENI. DNA of the CDR3: TGTGCCAGCTCACCACTAAAAGGGACAGGGGGAATGAATGAGCAGTACTTC. Translating it yields CASSPLKGTGGMNEQYF.

The genes are TRBV12-3 or TRBV12-4 and TRBJ1-5, with D possibly TRBD1 on 6 matching bases. The CDR3 length is 13 residues. Deletions cut 6 bases from V and 3 bases from J, with 9 bases between. The CDR3 nucleotides are TGTGCCAGCAGGAGGGGGGCCAATCAGCCCCAGCATTTT. It is translated as CASRRGANQPQHF.

This chain links TRBV29-1 with TRBJ1-2; D ambiguous. Germline V CDR1 and CDR2: SQVTM, ANQGSEA. The V and J ends lost 1 base and 7 bases respectively, with 13 bases between them. The length of the CDR3 is 13 residues. CDR3 sequence: CSVEARAPLGYTF. The CDR3 nucleotides are TGCAGCGTTGAAGCGAGGGCCCCTCTTGGCTACACCTTC.

J is TRBJ2-7 and V is TRBV28; D is unclear. Germline V lookup: CDR1 MDHEN, CDR2 SYDVKM. The CDR3 extends over 14 amino acids. V was clipped by 1 base and J by 3 bases, with 10 bases between them. CDR3 coding DNA: TGTGCCAGCAGTTTATTGCCCGGGTTCTACGAGCAGTACTTC. This encodes CASSLLPGFYEQYF.

This clonotype was seen a handful of times. The V and J genes are TRBV12-3 or TRBV12-4 and TRBJ2-3; 8 bases map to TRBD2. CDR3 length equals 16 residues. The V and J ends lost 2 bases and 1 base, in that order; junction bases with no gene match: 5. The CDR3 nucleotides are TGTGCCAGCAGTTTAAGCCGGGGGGGCCGCACAGATACGCAGTATTTT. As protein: CASSLSRGGRTDTQYF.

This clonotype has a count of ten or more. J is TRBJ1-6 and V is TRBV6-5, with 9 positions matching TRBD1. Germline values: CDR1 MNHEY, CDR2 SVGAGI. V lost 5 bases, J lost 7 bases, and 0 bases stayed unmatched. The CDR3 is 13 residues long. The CDR3 sequence: CASSGTGNSPLHF. CDR3 sequence (DNA): TGTGCCAGCAGTGGGACAGGGAATTCACCCCTCCACTTT.

The gene calls are TRBV30 and TRBJ1-2, with D maybe TRBD1 (6 bases). The CDR3 contains 17 residues. Germline assignment: CDR1 GTSNPN and CDR2 SVGIG (reference sequence). Trimming took 0 bases from V and 1 from J, leaving 18 bases between them. CDR3 DNA sequence: TGTGCCTGGAGTGTACACAAAGGGGGATGGGTTAACTATGGCTACACCTTC. Amino acids: CAWSVHKGGWVNYGYTF.

The chain has TRBV7-7 and TRBJ2-1, with 9 bases fitting TRBD1. Germline loops: CDR1 SSHAT, CDR2 FNYEAQ (reference sequence). This CDR3 has 14 amino acids. The ends lost 6 bases at V and 5 bases at J; junction bases unmatched: 5. The CDR3 region is CASSPRQGDNEQFF. Here the CDR3 DNA reads TGTGCCAGCAGTCCCCGACAGGGGGACAATGAGCAGTTCTTC.

The chain uses TRBV12-3 or TRBV12-4 and TRBJ1-2; TRBD1 matches 7 bases. The CDR3 length is 14 residues. Trimming took 6 bases from V and 4 from J; bases not matched to a gene: 8. As DNA, the CDR3 is TGTGCCAGCAGCCCACAGGGGCGATTCTATGGCTACACCTTC. Translation: CASSPQGRFYGYTF.

As concerns this clonotype: This clone may be a read error of a much larger clone one base away. The rearrangement links TRBV7-2 to TRBJ2-4; the D gene is possibly TRBD2 (6 bases). Germline CDR1 and CDR2: SGHTA and FQGNSA. This CDR3 comprises 16 residues. CDR3 region: CAGRTTSGTPKNIQYF. CDR3 coding DNA: TGTGCCGGCAGAACTACTTCCGGGACTCCTAAAAACATTCAGTACTTC. The whole variable domain, remainder taken from reference TRBV7-2 and TRBJ2-4, is GAGVSQSPSNKVTEKGKDVELRCDPISGHTALYWYRQSLGQGLEFLIYFQGNSAPDKSGLPSDRFSAERTGGSVSTLTIQRTQQEDSAVYLCAGRTTSGTPKNIQYFGAGTRLSVL.

On this clonotype: An end of the junction differs from the germline gene, which may be a read error. The V gene is TRBV5-1, the J gene TRBJ1-5; the D is unclear. The CDR3 has 14 residues. CDR1 SGHRS and CDR2 YFSETQ come from the germline V gene. CDR3: CATTELEGNPNEQF. Here the CDR3 DNA reads TGCGCCACCACGGAGTTGGAGGGAAATCCCAATGAGCAGTTT.

Comments on this clonotype: Just one base apart from a much larger clone, this may be a read error. The chain carries TRBV25-1 and TRBJ1-1; no reliable D call. The CDR3 runs 13 residues. The V and J ends lost 3 bases and 1 base respectively, with 6 bases between them. The germline V gene encodes CDR1 MGHDK and CDR2 SYGVNS. CDR3 nucleotide sequence: TGTGCCAGCAGTGAGGGTCAGAACACTGAAGCTTTCTTT. Encoded protein: CASSEGQNTEAFF.

The rearrangement uses TRBV7-3 and TRBJ1-1; TRBD1 agrees at 8 bases. Germline trimming cut 5 bases from V and 0 bases from J; bases unmatched to any gene: 11. CDR1 and CDR2 (germline): SGHTA, FQGTGA. The CDR3 extends over 17 amino acids. For the CDR3, the DNA is TGTGCCAGCAGCCCGGGGAGGGGGACAGGTTTGAACACTGAAGCTTTCTTT. This sequence encodes CASSPGRGTGLNTEAFF.

In this sample, this clonotype turned up once. The gene calls are TRBV6-6 and TRBJ1-2; TRBD1 matches 11 bases. Germline CDR1 is MNHNY and CDR2 is SVGAGI (reference sequence). Trimming cost V 6 bases and J 2 bases; bases outside gene matches: 11. This CDR3 spans 17 amino acids. The CDR3 region has the DNA TGTGCCAGCAGGGCCGGGACAGGGGGTAGGGGAAACTATGGCTACACCTTC. Residues: CASRAGTGGRGNYGYTF.